The clone carrying this T cell receptor (beta chain) was seen only a few times. Antigen: not known. An end of the junction differs from the germline gene, which may be a read error. The PCR ran on 60 Vbeta and 13 Jbeta primers. The data were produced by immunoSEQ multiplex PCR, yet TCRdb's version contains in-frame clones alone and is incomplete. The data show 200,000 to 250,000 clones, less than 85% seen once. The CDR3 sequence is 13 residues long. Germline V gene sequence: CDR1 SSHAT, CDR2 FNYEAQ (reference sequence). The record originates from a study of cytomegalovirus exposure and HLA in healthy donors. Background on the study: Among about 179 million T cells, an earlier analysis found approximately 110 million unique TCR beta sequences. General study points: Roughly even sequencing depth across donors was the assumption behind the presence/absence analyses. In a later analysis, at a false discovery rate of 0.05, about 17,000 TCR beta sequences matched HLA alleles. Apparent HLA restriction characterized most CMV-associated TCR beta chains in a later analysis.

The chain is built from TRBV7-7 and TRBJ2-5, with TRBD1 matching 7 bases. This receptor was identified in a man younger than 30 in good health and CMV-seronegative. Sequencing was performed on PBMCs. In DNA, the CDR3 is TGTGCTAGCAGCCGACAGGGTGGGGAGACCCAGTACTTC. The encoded protein is CASSRQGGETQYF.